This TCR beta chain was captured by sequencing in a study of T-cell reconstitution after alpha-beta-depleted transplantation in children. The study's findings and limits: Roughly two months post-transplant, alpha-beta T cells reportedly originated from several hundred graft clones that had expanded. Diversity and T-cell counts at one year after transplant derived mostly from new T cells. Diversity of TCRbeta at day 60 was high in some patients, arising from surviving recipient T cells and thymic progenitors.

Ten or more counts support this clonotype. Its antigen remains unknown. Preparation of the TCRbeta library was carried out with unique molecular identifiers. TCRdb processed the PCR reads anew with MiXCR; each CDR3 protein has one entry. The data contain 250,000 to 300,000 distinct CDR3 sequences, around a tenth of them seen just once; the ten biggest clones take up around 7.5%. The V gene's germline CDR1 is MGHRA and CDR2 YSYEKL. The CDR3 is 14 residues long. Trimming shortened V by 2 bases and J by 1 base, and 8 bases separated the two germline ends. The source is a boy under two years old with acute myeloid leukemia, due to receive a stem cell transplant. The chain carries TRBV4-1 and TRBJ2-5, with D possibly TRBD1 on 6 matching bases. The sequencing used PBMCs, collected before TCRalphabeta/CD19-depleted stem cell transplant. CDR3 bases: TGCGCCAGCAGCCAACCGGACAGCCAAGAGACCCAGTACTTC. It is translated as CASSQPDSQETQYF.